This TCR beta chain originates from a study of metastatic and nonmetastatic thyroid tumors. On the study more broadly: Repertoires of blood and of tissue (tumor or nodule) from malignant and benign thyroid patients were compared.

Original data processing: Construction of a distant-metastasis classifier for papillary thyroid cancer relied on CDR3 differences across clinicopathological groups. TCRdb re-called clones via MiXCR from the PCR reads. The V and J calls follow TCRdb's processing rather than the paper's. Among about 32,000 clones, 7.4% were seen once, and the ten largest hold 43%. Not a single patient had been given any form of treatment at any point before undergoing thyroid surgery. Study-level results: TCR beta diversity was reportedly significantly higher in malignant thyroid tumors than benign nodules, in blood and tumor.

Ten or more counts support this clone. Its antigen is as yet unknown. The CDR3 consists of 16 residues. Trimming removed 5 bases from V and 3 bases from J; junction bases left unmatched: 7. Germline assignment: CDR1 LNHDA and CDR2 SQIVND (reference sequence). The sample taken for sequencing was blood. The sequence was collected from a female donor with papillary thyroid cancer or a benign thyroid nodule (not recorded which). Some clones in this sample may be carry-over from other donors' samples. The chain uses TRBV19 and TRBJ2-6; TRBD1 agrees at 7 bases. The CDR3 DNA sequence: TGTGCCAGTAGTTCGGGACAGTTTAGTGGGGCCAACGTCCTGACTTTC. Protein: CASSSGQFSGANVLTF.